The TCR beta chain under discussion was sequenced for a study of shared clonotypes between healthy human individuals. Germline assignment: CDR1 LNHDA and CDR2 SQIVND (reference sequence). After removal of 6 bases from V and 5 bases from J, the junction contained 17 bases not matched to a gene. The CDR3 is made up of 17 amino acids. Turning to this clone: Antigen: not known.

The method was immunoSEQ multiplex PCR; TCRdb's version includes in-frame clones alone and lacks a portion of them. The sample has about 610,000 clones, approximately 97% seen once. Study results and caveats: Naive subsets generally had larger estimated richness than memory subsets.

The sample consisted of naive CD4+ T cells sorted from blood. Regarding subset: CD45RA+ positively selected. The rearrangement joins TRBV19 to TRBJ1-2, with TRBD1 matching over 8 bases. The origin of this receptor is a woman aged 25 to 45 in good health. The CDR3 DNA sequence: TGTGCCAGTAGCCTAAACAGGGGGTTGGCCCGAGGTTATGGCTACACCTTC. This sequence encodes CASSLNRGLARGYGYTF.